This record covers a single TCR beta chain. Antigen: not known. The data belong to a study of beta chain features in type 1 diabetes. Study overall: Age, gender, cell numbers and subset yield matched between patients and controls.

Germline V gene sequence: CDR1 LGHNA, CDR2 YSLEER. This CDR3 is 18 amino acids long. V was pared by 0 bases and J by 5 bases, with 11 bases of the junction left unmatched. Each of the CD4+ naive, central memory, regulatory and stem cell-like memory populations was sorted via CD45RO/CCR7/CD25/CD127/CD95/CD27. Broader study findings: For Type 1 diabetes patients, all four CD4+ subsets carried TCRB CDR3s that were moderately but significantly shorter. Small HLA sub-analyses could not settle whether HLA shapes TCRB rearrangement.

Every bit of the isolated RNA underwent reverse transcription, so sequencing read expressed TCRB transcripts. Produced via immunoSEQ multiplex PCR; TCRdb's table is partial and in-frame only. The sample shows roughly 350,000 clones, 9.5% to 12% of them seen only once. Specimen: naive CD4+ T cells from blood. The sequence derives from a woman aged 25-40 years in good health. The chain links TRBV4-3 to TRBJ1-2; 11 bases fit TRBD1. This CDR3 reads CASSQDPGGQGAGYGYTF. CDR3 bases: TGCGCCAGCAGCCAAGATCCAGGAGGACAGGGGGCAGGGTATGGCTACACCTTC.